The clone carrying this T cell receptor (beta chain) was detected many times. The antigen is unknown. Germline V CDR1 and CDR2: SGHTA, FQGNSA. This CDR3 is 14 amino acids long. Trimming took 5 bases from V and 5 from J, leaving 10 bases between them. The data derive from a study of early T cells in non-severe SARS-CoV-2 infection. Study at large: Sequencing targeted bulk RNA from unsorted whole blood, leaving chains unpaired. General study results and limits: Matching against VDJdb likely underestimated virus-specific expansions, favoring anti-spike CD8.

Each single cDNA molecule received a unique molecular identifier. TCRdb fed the 5' RACE reads into MiXCR, producing one record per CDR3 protein. The repertoire holds 55,000 to 70,000 distinct CDR3 sequences, 3.5% to 6% seen once, with around 3.4% in the top ten. Specimen: whole blood, collected at baseline. The chain uses TRBV7-2 and TRBJ1-6; D ambiguous. The TCR originated in an adult who was a healthcare worker with PCR-confirmed SARS-CoV-2 infection or an uninfected control (not recorded which). The donor label of this sample is uncertain. The CDR3 sequence: CASSLETHNSPLHF. The CDR3 bases are TGTGCCAGCAGCCTAGAGACTCATAATTCACCCCTCCACTTT.